Listed below are T cell receptor beta chains from one sample, sequenced in a study of T cell changes during pregnancy in multiple sclerosis. Only in-frame clones appear in the TCRdb table, and some are missing; sequencing was by immunoSEQ multiplex PCR. This table holds over 60,000 clones, about 91% found once. Sequenced material: CD4+ T cells from peripheral blood mononuclear cells, taken in the third trimester of pregnancy. The source of these receptors is a female donor in good health, enrolled as a control in a pregnancy study. The CDR3 runs from the conserved cysteine through the conserved F or W. Fields, in order: D gene, J gene, V gene, CDR3 protein, CDR3 DNA. A D gene is named only where the DNA matches it firmly.

D: -; J: TRBJ2-1; V: TRBV7-9; CDR3: CASSLSLKGDNEQFF; DNA: TGTGCCAGCAGCTTAAGTCTGAAGGGAGACAATGAGCAGTTCTTC
D: -; J: TRBJ1-1; V: TRBV28; CDR3: CASSFGVTEAFF; DNA: TGTGCCAGCAGTTTCGGTGTCACTGAAGCTTTCTTT
D: TRBD1; J: TRBJ2-1; V: TRBV5-1; CDR3: CASSSTGQGNNEQFF; DNA: TGCGCCAGCAGCTCGACGGGACAGGGGAACAATGAGCAGTTCTTC
D: -; J: TRBJ1-2; V: TRBV6-5; CDR3: CASSYYGGYGYTF; DNA: TGTGCCAGCAGTTACTACGGGGGATATGGCTACACCTTC
D: -; J: TRBJ1-3; V: TRBV2; CDR3: CASSPTGTSSGNTIYF; DNA: TGTGCCAGCAGCCCAACCGGGACAAGCTCTGGAAACACCATATATTTT
D: -; J: TRBJ1-1; V: TRBV6-5; CDR3: CASVRFVGGYTEAFF; DNA: TGTGCCAGCGTGAGGTTTGTTGGCGGGTACACTGAAGCTTTCTTT
D: TRBD1; J: TRBJ1-2; V: TRBV19; CDR3: CASTRDRVVTGYTF; DNA: TGTGCCAGTACCAGGGACAGGGTAGTAACAGGCTACACCTTC
D: TRBD1; J: TRBJ1-5; V: TRBV7-9; CDR3: CASSPGQGPNQPQHF; DNA: TGTGCCAGCAGCCCGGGACAGGGCCCTAATCAGCCCCAGCATTTT
D: -; J: TRBJ1-2; V: TRBV5-1; CDR3: CASAPSEGGYTF; DNA: TGCGCCAGCGCCCCCTCCGAGGGTGGCTACACCTTC
D: -; J: TRBJ1-1; V: TRBV11-3; CDR3: CASSSVRHTEAFF; DNA: TGTGCCAGCAGTTCGGTGAGGCACACTGAAGCTTTCTTT
D: TRBD2; J: TRBJ2-1; V: TRBV6-6; CDR3: CASTGSGGLSYNEQFF; DNA: TGTGCCAGCACCGGTAGCGGGGGTCTTTCCTACAATGAGCAGTTCTTC
D: TRBD1; J: TRBJ2-2; V: TRBV13; CDR3: CASRGTGTVYDTGELFF; DNA: TGTGCCAGCAGGGGTACTGGGACAGTCTACGACACCGGGGAGCTGTTTTTT
D: TRBD1; J: TRBJ2-2; V: TRBV7-2; CDR3: CASSTGQGSTGELFF; DNA: TGTGCCAGCAGCACTGGACAGGGTAGCACCGGGGAGCTGTTTTTT